This record looks at one TCR beta chain sequence and its context. Antigen unknown. This entry comes from a study of T cells after yellow fever vaccination. At the level of the study: Low-cell-number fractions were prepared with SMART-Seq v4 Ultra Low Input. Study results and limitations: One caveat is that FACS-sorted repertoires could contain abundant clonotypes contaminating from the bulk population. Booster sampling recovered most clones from primary vaccination (roughly 96% CD4, just over 85% CD8).

Synthesis of TCR cDNA relied on 5'RACE template switching, which attached a universal primer site and UMIs. TCRdb independently ran MiXCR on the 5' RACE reads; one entry per CDR3 protein. Among 85,000 to 100,000 distinct CDR3 sequences listed, approximately 5.5% were seen once. CDR3 length: 16 amino acids. From germline, CDR1 is SGHVS and CDR2 FQNEAQ. With V trimmed by 4 bases and J by 0 bases, 3 bases remained unmatched. This chain links TRBV7-8 with TRBJ2-5; TRBD2 matches 12 bases. The source was CD8+ T cells sorted from PBMCs, collected 10 days after the yellow fever booster vaccination. This receptor was obtained from a man between 18 and 29 years old who received the YFV17D yellow fever vaccine. CDR3 protein: CASSWTSGAYQETQYF. Here the CDR3 DNA reads TGTGCCAGCAGCTGGACTAGCGGGGCGTACCAAGAGACCCAGTACTTC.